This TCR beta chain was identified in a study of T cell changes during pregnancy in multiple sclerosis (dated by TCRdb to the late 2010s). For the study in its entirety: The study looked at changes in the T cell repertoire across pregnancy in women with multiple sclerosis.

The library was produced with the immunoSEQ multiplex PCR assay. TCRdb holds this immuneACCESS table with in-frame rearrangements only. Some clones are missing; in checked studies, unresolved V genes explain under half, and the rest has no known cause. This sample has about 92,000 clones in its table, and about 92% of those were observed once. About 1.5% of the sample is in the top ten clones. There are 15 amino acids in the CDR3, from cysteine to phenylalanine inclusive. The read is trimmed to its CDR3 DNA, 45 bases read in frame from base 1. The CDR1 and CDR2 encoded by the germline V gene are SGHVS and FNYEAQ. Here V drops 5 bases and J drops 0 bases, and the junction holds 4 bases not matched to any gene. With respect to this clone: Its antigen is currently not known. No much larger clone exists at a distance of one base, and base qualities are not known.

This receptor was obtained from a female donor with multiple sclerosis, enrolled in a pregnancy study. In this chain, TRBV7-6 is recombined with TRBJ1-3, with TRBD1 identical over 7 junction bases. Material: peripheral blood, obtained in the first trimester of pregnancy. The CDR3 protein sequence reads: CASSVGTDSGNTIYF. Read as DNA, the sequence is TGTGCCAGCAGCGTCGGGACAGACTCTGGAAACACCATATATTTT.